What follows are 13 T cell receptor beta chains derived from one specimen sequenced in a study of cytomegalovirus exposure and HLA in healthy donors. PCR was performed using 60 Vbeta and 13 Jbeta primers. Profiling relied on immunoSEQ multiplex PCR, and the TCRdb table lists in-frame clones only, not all of them. This sample has roughly 170,000 clones, with 77% found just once. Sequenced material: PBMCs. The receptor source for this set is a woman in her twenties or thirties in good health and CMV-seropositive.

The chain couples TRBV7-2 to TRBJ2-7; 7 nucleotides align to TRBD2. The CDR3 is made up of 15 amino acids. J gave up 5 bases and V 1 base, and 8 bases lay outside the gene matches. The germline gives CDR1 SGHTA, CDR2 FQGNSA. CDR3 protein: CASSLEAREHDEQYF. Here the CDR3 DNA reads TGTGCCAGCAGCTTAGAGGCGCGGGAGCATGACGAGCAGTACTTC.

The chain couples TRBV30 to TRBJ2-3, with D unresolved. The CDR3 totals 13 residues. Per the germline V gene, CDR1 is GTSNPN and CDR2 is SVGIG (reference sequence). Between the trimmed V and J ends, which lost 2 bases and 2 bases, there was a span of 8 bases. DNA of the CDR3: TGTGCCTGGAGTTCAGAAAACACAGATACGCAGTATTTT. This translates into CAWSSENTDTQYF.

This clone came up once. The rearrangement uses TRBV29-1 and TRBJ1-1, with D tentatively TRBD1 (6 bases). This CDR3 has 13 amino acids. The germline V gene encodes CDR1 SQVTM and CDR2 ANQGSEA. V lost 0 bases, J lost 5 bases, and 10 bases lay in between. The CDR3 here is CSVEDDRTTEAFF. The CDR3 DNA follows: TGCAGCGTTGAAGACGACAGGACTACTGAAGCTTTCTTT.

This clone was recorded a few times. For the CDR3, the DNA is TGTGCCAGCAGTTCCACAGCGGGAGGCACCGGGGAGCTGTTTTTT. Translated: CASSSTAGGTGELFF. The chain uses TRBV28 and TRBJ2-2; 9 bases are shared with TRBD2. Germline V gene lookup returns CDR1 MDHEN and CDR2 SYDVKM. This CDR3 comprises 15 residues. J was trimmed by 4 bases and V by 4 bases; bases with no gene match: 4.

The rearrangement uses TRBV4-1 and TRBJ2-2; TRBD2 agrees at 7 bases. Per the germline V gene, CDR1 is MGHRA and CDR2 is YSYEKL. The trim removed 0 bases at V and 5 bases at J, leaving 0 bases unmatched. This CDR3 has 14 amino acids. CDR3 amino acids: CASSQEGGTGELFF. Here the CDR3 DNA reads TGCGCCAGCAGCCAAGAGGGGGGGACCGGGGAGCTGTTTTTT.

This clone was seen a few times. The chain employs TRBV25-1 and TRBJ1-4; 8 bases map to TRBD1. The CDR3 runs 15 residues. The germline V gene has CDR1 MGHDK and CDR2 SYGVNS. J lost 8 bases, V lost 6 bases, and 11 bases had no gene match. In nucleotides, the CDR3 is TGTGCCAGCAGCCCCCCCGACAGGGGTGAGGAAAAACTGTTTTTT. This translates into CASSPPDRGEEKLFF.

This chain joins TRBV12-5 and TRBJ2-3; possibly TRBD2 for D (6 bases). The V end was cut by 5 bases, the J end by 4 bases, with 16 bases between. Germline CDR1 LGHNT, CDR2 FRNRAP. The CDR3 has 15 residues. The chain's CDR3 is CASGTQAGTSDTQYF. DNA of the CDR3: TGTGCTAGTGGTACTCAAGCGGGTACCTCAGATACGCAGTATTTT.

The V and J genes are TRBV27 and TRBJ1-1; TRBD1 might be the D (5 bases). From germline, CDR1 is MNHEY and CDR2 SMNVEV (reference sequence). The CDR3 has 16 residues. V dropped 2 bases and J dropped 6 bases, with 19 bases sitting between them. The CDR3 here is CASSLRRDWEMPEAFF. For the CDR3, the DNA is TGTGCCAGCAGTTTACGGCGGGACTGGGAGATGCCTGAAGCTTTCTTT.

This clone appeared a few times. CDR3 residues: CASSPATVYPGGDEQFF. The CDR3 bases are TGTGCCAGCTCACCCGCGACAGTATATCCCGGTGGGGATGAGCAGTTCTTC. The chain combines TRBV18 with TRBJ2-1; tentatively, D is TRBD1 (5 bases). The germline V and J ends were trimmed by 3 bases and 8 bases, with 23 bases remaining between them. This CDR3 contains 17 residues. CDR1 and CDR2 from the germline V gene are KGHSH and LQKENI.

The CDR3 protein is CASSPGDSTGNSNQPQHF. DNA for the CDR3: TGTGCCAGCTCACCTGGGGATTCGACAGGGAACAGCAATCAGCCCCAGCATTTT. The chain recombines TRBV18 with TRBJ1-5; 7 bases line up with TRBD1. This CDR3 region has 18 residues. Trimming took 3 bases from V and 1 from J; bases not matched to a gene: 12. CDR1 is KGHSH and CDR2 is LQKENI in the germline V gene.

The chain recombines TRBV15 with TRBJ1-1; D unresolved. This CDR3 region has 14 residues. The germline V gene has CDR1 LNHNV and CDR2 YYDKDF (reference sequence). Trimming shortened V by 0 bases and J by 1 base, and 6 bases separated the two germline ends. CDR3 protein: CATSRDQWNTEAFF. For the CDR3, the DNA is TGTGCCACCAGCAGAGATCAATGGAACACTGAAGCTTTCTTT.

The chain recombines TRBV4-1 with TRBJ2-2; 10 bases align to TRBD2. The germline CDR1 and CDR2 sequences are MGHRA and YSYEKL. This CDR3 is 17 amino acids long. With 4 bases clipped from V and 8 bases from J, the junction kept 13 bases outside the gene matches. The CDR3 here is CASSLRPPGLAAGELFF. The CDR3 region has the DNA TGCGCCAGCAGCCTACGACCCCCCGGACTAGCGGCGGGGGAGCTGTTTTTT.

This chain joins TRBV6-1 and TRBJ2-7, with 11 bases that match TRBD2. CDR1 is MNHNS, CDR2 SASEGT, per germline. V lost 7 bases and J lost 6; bases outside the gene matches: 5. The CDR3 has 13 residues. The CDR3 protein is CASILAGGREQYF. The CDR3 nucleotides are TGTGCCAGCATCCTAGCGGGAGGACGCGAGCAGTACTTC.